These 21 T cell receptor beta chains were all obtained from the same sample, sequenced in a study of cytomegalovirus exposure and HLA in healthy donors (dated by TCRdb to about 2017). Libraries were constructed by the immunoSEQ multiplex PCR assay. For the multiplex PCR, a mixture combining 60 forward primers for TCR Vbeta segments and 13 reverse primers for TCR Jbeta segments was used. TCRdb took over this immuneACCESS table, retaining in-frame rearrangements with V and J assigned. Such tables are incomplete; in checked studies, under half of the missing clones stem from an unresolved V gene, and the remainder is unexplained. The sample data list around 110,000 clones, and about 80% of these were observed just once. The top ten hold less than 3.5% of the sample. The specimen was PBMCs. Receptors were obtained from a man between 25 and 39 years old in good health and CMV-seropositive.

The genes are TRBV2 and TRBJ2-7, with unresolved D. This CDR3 comprises 11 residues. Trimming left V 5 bases short and J 7 bases short, with 9 bases between. Germline V lookup: CDR1 SNHLY, CDR2 FYNNEI. CDR3 amino acids: CASSMSSEQYF. CDR3 DNA sequence: TGTGCCAGCAGTATGAGTAGTGAGCAGTACTTC.

This chain links TRBV6-5 with TRBJ2-2, with D unresolved. Germline-derived CDR1 and CDR2 are MNHEY and SVGAGI. V was cut by 3 bases and J by 4 bases, with 12 bases left in between. This CDR3 spans 15 amino acids. The DNA of the CDR3 is TGTGCCAGCAGTTATTCTCAGGAACTCACCGGGGAGCTGTTTTTT. As protein: CASSYSQELTGELFF.

The gene calls are TRBV5-5 and TRBJ2-1, with 11 bases aligning to TRBD2. There are 13 residues in the CDR3. Losses at the gene ends were 4 bases for V and 7 bases for J; bases not matched to a gene: 1. The V gene's germline CDR1 is SGHKS and CDR2 YYEKEE (reference sequence). CDR3 in amino acids: CASSLAGGNEQFF. In nucleotides, the CDR3 is TGTGCCAGCAGCCTAGCGGGGGGAAATGAGCAGTTCTTC.

This chain joins TRBV6-1 and TRBJ1-5; 9 bases are a match to TRBD1. This CDR3 has 17 residues. CDR1 is MNHNS, CDR2 SASEGT, per germline. Trimming cost V 4 bases and J 2 bases; bases outside gene matches: 9. The CDR3 DNA reads TGTGCCAGCAGTGCAAAACAGGGGGCCGGGGGCAATCAGCCCCAGCATTTT. Translating gives CASSAKQGAGGNQPQHF.

The V gene is TRBV7-2, the J gene TRBJ1-2, with D perhaps matching TRBD1 (5 bases). The CDR3 is 14 amino acids. V lost 5 bases, J lost 7 bases, and 17 bases lay in between. Germline loops: CDR1 SGHTA, CDR2 FQGNSA. CDR3 amino acids: CASSVTGGARGYTF. CDR3 nucleotides: TGTGCCAGCAGCGTCACAGGAGGGGCGCGTGGCTACACCTTC.

V gene TRBV19 combines with J gene TRBJ1-1; D call uncertain. V was trimmed by 4 bases and J by 1 base, leaving 13 bases between them. The germline gives CDR1 LNHDA, CDR2 SQIVND (reference sequence). The CDR3 is 15 residues long. The CDR3 DNA is TGTGCCAGTAGTACCAGTGACACCGGGAACACTGAAGCTTTCTTT. This gives the protein CASSTSDTGNTEAFF.

The V call is TRBV5-1, the J call TRBJ2-5; 7 bases fit TRBD2. The V and J ends lost 4 bases and 5 bases, in that order; junction bases with no gene match: 8. The CDR3 runs 14 residues. The germline CDR1 and CDR2 sequences are SGHRS and YFSETQ. CDR3 sequence (DNA): TGCGCCAGCAGCCCCGGACTAGGCATCGAGACCCAGTACTTC. As protein: CASSPGLGIETQYF.

In its sample, this clone was seen once. The chain has TRBV5-1 and TRBJ1-1, with a possible D match to TRBD1 (6 bases). There are 13 residues in the CDR3. Trimming removed 5 bases from V and 7 bases from J, with 15 bases in between. Germline lookup yields CDR1 SGHRS and CDR2 YFSETQ. The CDR3 DNA reads as TGCGCCAGCAGGTTTAACCGGGACATTGAAGCTTTCTTT. It is translated as CASRFNRDIEAFF.

The rearrangement uses TRBV7-2 and TRBJ2-7, with D possibly being TRBD1 (6 bases). CDR1 and CDR2 from the germline V gene are SGHTA and FQGNSA. The CDR3 loop spans 14 amino acids. Trimming pared 3 bases from V and 2 bases from J, leaving 11 bases between. CDR3 nucleotides: TGTGCCAGCAGCTTTACAGGGACCGCCTACGAGCAGTACTTC. It specifies CASSFTGTAYEQYF. Filled out from reference TRBV7-2 and TRBJ2-7, the complete variable domain reads GAGVSQSPSNKVTEKGKDVELRCDPISGHTALYWYRQSLGQGLEFLIYFQGNSAPDKSGLPSDRFSAERTGGSVSTLTIQRTQQEDSAVYLCASSFTGTAYEQYFGPGTRLTVT.

This CDR3 is CASNPGQGAETQYF. The DNA of the CDR3 is TGTGCCAGCAATCCAGGACAGGGTGCAGAGACCCAGTACTTC. The chain combines TRBV25-1 with TRBJ2-5; TRBD1 aligns across 8 bases. V was pared by 7 bases and J by 4 bases, with 8 bases of the junction left unmatched. Germline V gene sequence: CDR1 MGHDK, CDR2 SYGVNS. There are 14 residues in the CDR3.

The V and J genes are TRBV4-1 and TRBJ1-2, with D possibly matching TRBD1 (6 bases). Germline V gives CDR1 MGHRA, CDR2 YSYEKL. V lost 3 bases to trimming and J lost 4 bases, with 15 bases between them. This CDR3 has 15 amino acids. Here the CDR3 reads CASSQVGQGRYGYTF. In DNA, the CDR3 is TGCGCCAGCAGCCAGGTTGGTCAGGGGCGCTATGGCTACACCTTC.

The V and J genes are TRBV19 and TRBJ2-7, with 9 nucleotides matching TRBD1. The V and J ends lost 6 bases and 4 bases, in that order; junction bases with no gene match: 10. Germline loops: CDR1 LNHDA, CDR2 SQIVND (reference sequence). The length of the CDR3 is 15 residues. The CDR3 region is CASRPTGGFAYEQYF. The CDR3 nucleotides are TGTGCCAGTAGACCGACAGGGGGTTTCGCTTACGAGCAGTACTTC. The full variable domain, rest sourced from reference TRBV19 and TRBJ2-7, is DGGITQSPKYLFRKEGQNVTLSCEQNLNHDAMYWYRQDPGQGLRLIYYSQIVNDFQKGDIAEGYSVSREKKESFPLTVTSAQKNPTAFYLCASRPTGGFAYEQYFGPGTRLTVT.

The rearrangement links TRBV10-3 to TRBJ2-5; 13 bases agree with TRBD2. The germline V gene has CDR1 ENHRY and CDR2 SYGVKD. The CDR3 has 15 residues. Trimming took 4 bases from V and 5 from J; bases not matched to a gene: 4. In DNA, the CDR3 is TGTGCCATCAGTGGGACTAGCGGGGGTGGGGAGACCCAGTACTTC. Protein sequence: CAISGTSGGGETQYF.

Written as DNA, the CDR3 is TGTGCCAGCAGCTTAGAGTCTGGGCCGAATCAGCCCCAGCATTTT. It specifies CASSLESGPNQPQHF. This chain links TRBV7-2 with TRBJ1-5, with D uncertain. The CDR3 is 15 residues long. The germline V and J ends were trimmed by 1 base and 4 bases, with 11 bases remaining between them. Germline assignment: CDR1 SGHTA and CDR2 FQGNSA.

The chain has TRBV19 and TRBJ1-1; 7 bases align to TRBD1. CDR1 is LNHDA and CDR2 is SQIVND in the germline V gene (reference sequence). This CDR3 contains 16 residues. The J segment lost 3 bases and the V segment lost 5 bases, leaving 12 bases of the junction unmatched. The CDR3 reads CASSPLDLQGYTEAFF. The CDR3 nucleotides read TGTGCCAGTAGTCCCCTAGACCTACAGGGGTACACTGAAGCTTTCTTT.

The genes are TRBV7-9 and TRBJ2-7; maybe TRBD2 (6 bases). Germline lookup yields CDR1 SEHNR and CDR2 FQNEAQ (reference sequence). The CDR3 is made up of 16 amino acids. The V end lost 1 base, the J end lost 4 bases, and 17 bases lay between the germline ends. Written as DNA, the CDR3 is TGTGCCAGCAGCTTAGTACGCGGGGCCGATAAATACGAGCAGTACTTC. It codes for CASSLVRGADKYEQYF.

This sequence joins TRBV6-4 and TRBJ2-1, with TRBD2 matching 10 bases. Looked up from germline, CDR1 is MRHNA and CDR2 is SNTAGT. With 8 bases clipped from V and 9 bases from J, the junction kept 7 bases outside the gene matches. CDR3 length: 13 residues. The CDR3 protein is CASSAGGRSEQFF. DNA for the CDR3: TGTGCCAGCTCAGCGGGGGGGCGAAGTGAGCAGTTCTTC.

As for this clone: The junction departs from the called germline gene at one end, perhaps through a read error. The CDR3 reads CSSSLDEVYGYTF. As DNA, the CDR3 is TGTTCCAGCAGCTTAGATGAGGTCTATGGCTACACCTTC. The chain carries TRBV7-9 and TRBJ1-2; D remains unclear. Per the germline V gene, CDR1 is SEHNR and CDR2 is FQNEAQ (reference sequence). CDR3 length equals 13 residues.

The V gene is TRBV5-1, the J gene TRBJ2-6, with D perhaps matching TRBD1 (5 bases). Germline CDR1 reads SGHRS; CDR2 reads YFSETQ. There are 19 residues in the CDR3. The V gene lost 0 bases and the J gene lost 0 bases, with 16 bases spanning the gap. The CDR3 coding sequence is TGCGCCAGCAGCTTGGAGGGGTACTCTGGTCACTCTGGGGCCAACGTCCTGACTTTC. Amino acid sequence: CASSLEGYSGHSGANVLTF. The full variable domain, its missing parts supplied by reference TRBV5-1 and TRBJ2-6, is KAGVTQTPRYLIKTRGQQVTLSCSPISGHRSVSWYQQTPGQGLQFLFEYFSETQRNKGNFPGRFSGRQFSNSRSEMNVSTLELGDSALYLCASSLEGYSGHSGANVLTFGAGSRLTVL.

This sequence joins TRBV7-2 and TRBJ2-1, with 9 bases lining up with TRBD2. This CDR3 is built from 15 residues. Germline CDR1 and CDR2: SGHTA and FQGNSA. The trim removed 6 bases at V and 4 bases at J, leaving 7 bases unmatched. The CDR3 DNA reads as TGTGCCAGCAGTCACGCGGGGGGGGGATACAATGAGCAGTTCTTC. It specifies CASSHAGGGYNEQFF.

The chain is built from TRBV6-4 and TRBJ2-1; 9 bases fit TRBD2. Germline loops: CDR1 MRHNA, CDR2 SNTAGT. Trimming cost V 0 bases and J 8 bases; bases outside gene matches: 11. The CDR3 has 17 amino acids. The CDR3 nucleotides read TGTGCCAGCAGTGACTCTGGAGGCGGGGGGGGAGTCGATGAGCAGTTCTTC. Its protein product is CASSDSGGGGGVDEQFF.